This record concerns one T cell receptor (beta chain) sequence. This specimen comes from a study of shared T cell receptors in the human thymus. Some clones are missing from TCRdb's copy, which holds only in-frame ones; the method was immunoSEQ multiplex PCR. The repertoire holds hundreds of thousands of clones, roughly 88% seen once, with approximately 0.011% in the top ten. Germline CDR1 is LGHNA and CDR2 is YSLEER. Germline trimming cut 4 bases from V and 3 bases from J; bases unmatched to any gene: 16. The CDR3 is 19 amino acids. This same sample was also part of a study on human thymus T cells. According to that study: Resected material from corrective heart surgery provided the thymus tissue analysed. Repertoires sampled from thymus and blood appeared biased in V and J gene usage. Thymic repertoires from unrelated individuals overlapped highly, related research reported.

V is TRBV4-3 and J is TRBJ2-7; TRBD2 aligns across 12 bases. Sequenced sample: thymocytes. This clonotype originated in a boy under three years old with a congenital heart defect. CDR3 nucleotides: TGCGCCAGCAGCCTTTGGGACGTGACTAGCGGGAGTGGTTGCTACGAGCAGTACTTC. It is translated as CASSLWDVTSGSGCYEQYF.